This note documents a single T cell receptor beta chain sequence. These data originate in a study of blood T cell repertoires in COVID-19. Looking at the study overall: The samples span acute and convalescent COVID-19 from the United States, Italy and Spain. The cDNA or gDNA used as material had been derived from T cells, B-cell-depleted T cells, or PBMCs.

In terms of age and location, participants ranged from about 18 to 89 years and lived in 24 US areas. Researchers sorted participants into cohorts using their self-reported clinical history. TCRdb's table, derived via immunoSEQ multiplex PCR, lists solely in-frame clones and lacks some. The repertoire holds roughly 250,000 clones, with approximately 90% as singletons. The CDR3 covers 19 residues. Germline V gene sequence: CDR1 LNHNV, CDR2 YYDKDF (reference sequence). Trimming removed 5 bases from V and 3 bases from J; junction bases left unmatched: 19. The V and J genes are TRBV15 and TRBJ2-3; 8 nucleotides align to TRBD2. The sequenced sample was PBMCs or T cells enriched from blood (not recorded which). The TCR originated in a woman aged 40 to 50 with acute COVID-19. The CDR3 reads CATSGGFWRGAEQTDTQYF. The CDR3 nucleotides are TGTGCCACCAGCGGAGGTTTTTGGCGGGGGGCCGAACAGACAGATACGCAGTATTTT.